This is a list of T cell receptor beta chains from one sample in a study of T cells in Graves' hyperthyroidism and ophthalmopathy. TCRdb ran MiXCR on the multiplex PCR reads and lists one entry per CDR3 protein. The table records more than 550,000 distinct CDR3 sequences, about 45% of them present only once. The specimen was peripheral blood or thyroid tissue (not recorded which). These receptors were taken from an adult man with Graves' disease, either hyperthyroidism or ophthalmopathy (not recorded which). Both conserved end residues are trimmed from each CDR3. Clone size is not always given. Where it is, it says once, few, many or a class for expanded clones.

J	V	size	CDR3
TRBJ2-7	TRBV29-1	once	SVEGGPGTTYEQY
TRBJ1-2	TRBV29-1	few	SVGDRDNYGYT
TRBJ2-5	TRBV7-2	NA	AGSLGPGRQETQY
TRBJ1-1	TRBV29-1	NA	SSPGTDTEAF
TRBJ1-2	TRBV7-9	NA	ASGRTAITYGYT
TRBJ1-5	TRBV19	many	ASSIALKPQH
TRBJ1-4	TRBV25-1	NA	ASSSTWGVEKLF
TRBJ2-7	TRBV7-9	NA	ASSLGPGTGDYEQY
TRBJ1-6	TRBV10-3	NA	AISEGENSPLH
TRBJ1-1	TRBV19	NA	ASSIDRALDRWFTEAF
TRBJ2-5	TRBV15	NA	ATSKRGSGSQETQY
TRBJ1-1	TRBV2	once	ATIDRDTEAF
TRBJ2-7	TRBV29-1	NA	SNPGTGTYEQY
TRBJ2-2	TRBV19	few	ATSKTHNTGELF
TRBJ2-7	TRBV6-1	NA	ASSEGGGDYEQY
TRBJ1-1	TRBV2	NA	ASRVYGEAF
TRBJ1-1	TRBV5-1	NA	ASSPLDAGLNTEAF
TRBJ1-4	TRBV11-2	NA	ASSLDWSGARGEKLF
TRBJ2-5	TRBV29-1	NA	SVGSWERETQY
TRBJ2-7	TRBV7-9	once	ASSLIGTGGSSYEQY
TRBJ2-5	TRBV29-1	NA	SATGMQETQY
TRBJ1-5	TRBV2	NA	ASRDSGWNQPQH
TRBJ2-7	TRBV12-3/TRBV12-4	few	ASSDGQVSYEQY
TRBJ1-1	TRBV7-9	NA	ASSQGGTGLGTEAF
TRBJ1-1	TRBV9	NA	ASSAGTAPEAF
TRBJ1-2	TRBV2	NA	ASSGTGPGGYT
TRBJ1-1	TRBV3-1	NA	ASSQGFESPEAF
TRBJ1-1	TRBV2	many	ASSDGGTIRNTEAF
TRBJ2-7	TRBV7-6	NA	ASSPGIYGYEQY
TRBJ2-6	TRBV10-3	few	AISEFGSGANVLT
TRBJ1-3	TRBV2	few	ASRTGESSGNTIY
TRBJ2-7	TRBV7-8	many	ASSQRRGAGYEQY
TRBJ1-5	TRBV6-5	NA	ASNDPGGPNQPQH
TRBJ1-5	TRBV6-1	NA	ASTSQGFESQPQH
TRBJ2-7	TRBV7-8	many	ASSSGTGTYEQY
NA	TRBV7-9	NA	ASSSTLAGEGNEQF
TRBJ1-2	TRBV6-2/TRBV6-3	few	ASSAGTEYGYT
TRBJ1-2	TRBV9	NA	ASSVDPPGGANYGYT
TRBJ1-5	TRBV2	NA	ASSRREDQSNQPQH
TRBJ1-2	TRBV14	NA	ASSQADPGTRYGYT
TRBJ1-4	TRBV10-2	many	ASRGGTAATNEKLF
TRBJ1-1	TRBV5-1	NA	TSSVDKNTEAF
TRBJ1-2	TRBV11-2	NA	ASSRLTGQGPIYGYT
TRBJ2-7	TRBV20-1	few	SAIPLSSYEQY